These 18 T cell receptor beta chains came from one sample sequenced in a study of blood T cell repertoires in COVID-19. This table comes from immunoSEQ multiplex PCR, and its TCRdb copy is limited to in-frame clones, with some not included. Among about 200,000 clones listed, roughly 90% were seen once. The specimen sequenced was peripheral blood. The receptor set was obtained from a man aged 18 to 30 with active or convalescent COVID-19.

The J gene is TRBJ2-1, the V gene TRBV11-2, with 8 bases aligning to TRBD2. Germline CDR1 SGHAT, CDR2 FQNNGV. V lost 0 bases and J lost 4; bases outside the gene matches: 8. This CDR3 comprises 17 residues. The DNA for the CDR3 is TGTGCCAGCAGCTTAGAAAGGACTAGCCCTCTTTACAATGAGCAGTTCTTC. As protein: CASSLERTSPLYNEQFF.

The V gene is TRBV29-1, the J gene TRBJ1-4, with D possibly being TRBD1 (6 bases). The CDR3 spans 14 residues. Germline V gene data show CDR1 as SQVTM and CDR2 as ANQGSEA. V lost 4 bases and J lost 8, with 17 bases in between. DNA for the CDR3: TGCAGCGTTGGTTTAAACAGGGACGGCGAAAAACTGTTTTTT. Its translation: CSVGLNRDGEKLFF.

This clone was counted a few times. This chain links TRBV4-2 with TRBJ1-6; 8 positions match TRBD1. CDR1 and CDR2 (germline): LGHNA, YNFKEQ. Trimming removed 3 bases from V and 3 bases from J; junction bases left unmatched: 7. CDR3 length: 17 amino acids. The CDR3 DNA is TGTGCCAGCAGCCAGAACAGGGGGAATAACTATAATTCACCCCTCCACTTT. This encodes CASSQNRGNNYNSPLHF.

This clone was counted a single time. This sequence joins TRBV27 and TRBJ1-2; no reliable D call. The CDR3 runs 14 residues. The germline gives CDR1 MNHEY, CDR2 SMNVEV (reference sequence). The V and J ends lost 6 bases and 0 bases respectively, with 11 bases between them. CDR3: CASSTRVANYGYTF. CDR3 DNA sequence: TGTGCCAGCAGCACTCGGGTAGCTAACTATGGCTACACCTTC.

J is TRBJ1-1 and V is TRBV30; D uncertain. The V gene lost 3 bases and the J gene lost 6 bases, with 14 bases spanning the gap. Germline V gives CDR1 GTSNPN, CDR2 SVGIG (reference sequence). The CDR3 totals 13 residues. CDR3 sequence reads: CAWSAVLGAEAFF. The CDR3 nucleotides are TGTGCCTGGAGCGCAGTCCTTGGTGCTGAAGCTTTCTTT.

The J gene is TRBJ2-7, the V gene TRBV9; 7 nucleotides line up with TRBD2. The CDR3 contains 14 residues. The germline CDR1 and CDR2 sequences are SGDLS and YYNGEE. V trimming: 4 bases; J trimming: 3 bases; junction bases outside the gene matches: 7. The CDR3 is CASSPAGTYYEQYF. CDR3 nucleotides: TGTGCCAGCAGCCCAGCGGGAACATACTACGAGCAGTACTTC.

This chain uses TRBV30 with TRBJ1-4; 7 bases match TRBD1. J was trimmed by 8 bases and V by 1 base; bases with no gene match: 4. The CDR3 extends over 13 amino acids. Germline values: CDR1 GTSNPN, CDR2 SVGIG (reference sequence). The CDR3 protein is CAWSARTGEKLFF. CDR3 DNA: TGTGCCTGGAGTGCGCGGACAGGCGAAAAACTGTTTTTT. Drawing the rest from reference TRBV30 and TRBJ1-4, the complete variable domain is SQTIHQWPATLVQPVGSPLSLECTVEGTSNPNLYWYRQAAGRGLQLLFYSVGIGQISSEVPQNLSASRPQDRQFILSSKKLLLSDSGFYLCAWSARTGEKLFFGSGTQLSVL.

V and J are TRBV2 and TRBJ1-1; no firm D call. The CDR3 consists of 13 residues. Between the trimmed V and J ends, which lost 3 bases and 3 bases, there was a span of 8 bases. The germline CDR1 and CDR2 sequences are SNHLY and FYNNEI. CDR3 amino acids: CASSDGLDTEAFF. CDR3 DNA: TGTGCCAGCAGTGACGGTCTTGACACTGAAGCTTTCTTT.

CDR3 loop: CASTEDRAYGYTF. In DNA form, the CDR3 reads TGTGCCAGCACCGAAGACAGGGCCTATGGCTACACCTTC. The V gene is TRBV6-5, the J gene TRBJ1-2; 7 bases are a match to TRBD1. Germline CDR1 MNHEY, CDR2 SVGAGI. The CDR3 is 13 residues long. J was trimmed by 4 bases and V by 7 bases; bases with no gene match: 6.

V usage is TRBV3-1 (or the pseudogene TRBV3-2) and J usage is TRBJ1-5, with no clear D. CDR1 is LGHDT and CDR2 is YNNKEL in the germline V gene (reference sequence). V gave up 0 bases and J gave up 3 bases, with 18 bases separating them. This CDR3 comprises 18 residues. The CDR3 DNA reads TGTGCCAGCAGCCAAGAGTCTACCGGCCCCAGGCCCAATCAGCCCCAGCATTTT. Its translation: CASSQESTGPRPNQPQHF.

This clone was recorded only once. The chain uses TRBV2 and TRBJ1-1; perhaps TRBD1 as D (5 bases). In germline, CDR1 is SNHLY, CDR2 FYNNEI. This CDR3 spans 12 amino acids. Trimming stripped 5 bases from V and 1 base from J, with 5 bases between. CDR3 coding DNA: TGTGCCAGCAGTACAGGGAACACTGAAGCTTTCTTT. It specifies CASSTGNTEAFF. The full variable domain, its missing parts supplied by reference TRBV2 and TRBJ1-1, is EPEVTQTPSHQVTQMGQEVILRCVPISNHLYFYWYRQILGQKVEFLVSFYNNEISEKSEIFDDQFSVERPDGSNFTLKIRSTKLEDSAMYFCASSTGNTEAFFGQGTRLTVV.

The genes are TRBV5-1 and TRBJ1-1; D remains ambiguous. The V gene's germline CDR1 is SGHRS and CDR2 YFSETQ. This CDR3 contains 14 residues. Deletions cut 0 bases from V and 5 bases from J, with 11 bases between. CDR3 DNA: TGCGCCAGCAGCTTGGGGAGGAGTTTAACTGAAGCTTTCTTT. Translated: CASSLGRSLTEAFF.

The gene calls are TRBV9 and TRBJ1-1; D remains unclear. CDR3 size: 15 residues. In germline, CDR1 is SGDLS, CDR2 YYNGEE. V was cut by 4 bases and J by 1 base, with 14 bases left in between. The CDR3 spells CASSQLTEPNTEAFF. The CDR3 DNA reads as TGTGCCAGCAGCCAACTTACAGAACCGAACACTGAAGCTTTCTTT.

This chain uses TRBV28 with TRBJ1-5; 9 positions agree with TRBD1. Germline CDR1 reads MDHEN; CDR2 reads SYDVKM. Losses at the gene ends were 8 bases for V and 0 bases for J; bases not matched to a gene: 17. This CDR3 region has 19 residues. In nucleotides, the CDR3 is TGTGCCAGCCATTCTTTTACCGGGACAGGGTTCTTTAGCAATCAGCCCCAGCATTTT. Amino acid sequence: CASHSFTGTGFFSNQPQHF.

This clone was detected only once. V gene TRBV10-3 combines with J gene TRBJ1-3; no clear D gene. The CDR3 contains 14 residues. V gave up 0 bases and J gave up 0 bases, with 3 bases separating them. Germline assignment: CDR1 ENHRY and CDR2 SYGVKD. The CDR3 sequence is CAISESLSGNTIYF. CDR3 sequence (DNA): TGTGCCATCAGTGAGTCCCTCTCTGGAAACACCATATATTTT.

This clone occurred once. V and J are TRBV27 and TRBJ1-4; D not resolved. The CDR3 is made up of 15 amino acids. V was clipped by 3 bases and J by 5 bases, with 13 bases between them. CDR1 and CDR2 (germline): MNHEY, SMNVEV (reference sequence). The CDR3 is CASSFRGIFNEKLFF. For the CDR3, the DNA is TGTGCCAGCAGTTTCAGAGGAATCTTCAATGAAAAACTGTTTTTT.

This chain connects TRBV7-9 to TRBJ1-5; weak D call: TRBD1 (6 bases). Germline lookup yields CDR1 SEHNR and CDR2 FQNEAQ (reference sequence). This CDR3 has 16 amino acids. V lost 5 bases to trimming and J lost 5 bases, with 19 bases between them. CDR3 in amino acids: CASSHVTGFGDQPQHF. The DNA of the CDR3 is TGTGCCAGCAGCCATGTGACAGGTTTCGGTGATCAGCCCCAGCATTTT.

The chain is built from TRBV9 and TRBJ1-2; the match to TRBD1 covers 8 bases. Germline values: CDR1 SGDLS, CDR2 YYNGEE. The CDR3 sequence is 16 residues long. The V segment lost 3 bases and the J segment 5 bases; nucleotides outside the gene matches: 12. The CDR3 here is CASSDNLGQGRYGYTF. The CDR3 nucleotides are TGTGCCAGCAGCGATAACCTAGGACAGGGTCGTTATGGCTACACCTTC. Full variable domain (rest looked up from reference TRBV9 and TRBJ1-2): DSGVTQTPKHLITATGQRVTLRCSPRSGDLSVYWYQQSLDQGLQFLIQYYNGEERAKGNILERFSAQQFPDLHSELNLSSLELGDSALYFCASSDNLGQGRYGYTFGSGTRLTVV.